This TCR beta chain came from a study of cytomegalovirus exposure and HLA in healthy donors (dated by TCRdb to about 2017). In the study overall: An earlier analysis of several hundred of the donors reported more than 250 Gb of sequence data and about 100 million unique TCR beta sequences from some 180 million T cells. An early release that covered fewer than 800 HLA-typed donors contained approximately 300 gigabases of sequencing data and roughly 84 million unique TCR sequences. Of the roughly 400 genotyped donors, more than 75% were placed in the genetic ancestry cluster associated with self-reported Caucasian donors. The study was designed to test whether signatures of past pathogen exposure could be identified by cataloging public T cell receptors. The T cell repertoires of about 700 subjects were profiled by immunosequencing and related to cytomegalovirus serostatus. Along with the approximately 670-subject first cohort, a separate validation cohort of about 110 different subjects was used. The study combined high-throughput TCR immunosequencing, statistical association of individual TCRs with disease status, and machine learning to predict cytomegalovirus infection status. A later analysis re-analyzed previously published TCR beta repertoires from 660 or so donors and added high-resolution HLA genotyping to study TCR occurrence patterns. The later analysis used no new phenotypic data to find candidate immune exposures, relying instead on TCR beta sequences and their occurrence across donors. An earlier analysis of 500 to 650 of the donors applied high-throughput TCR beta sequencing to assess whether each TCR beta V gene segment acted as functional or pseudogenic. Donor age, sex, ethnicity and CMV serostatus were collected together with the repertoire data. Genome-wide SNP genotypes for about three fifths of the roughly 670 donors were used in a later genetic analysis, which treated that subset as a discovery cohort. Every repertoire in the discovery cohort had been generated on one and the same sequencing platform. HLA typing included class I and class II loci at four-digit resolution. The number of typed donors differed by locus: about 620-630 for A, B, C, DRB1 and DQB1; some 540 for DQA1; 606 for DPA1; and 400 to 480 for DPB1. Five DR-DQ haplotypes were treated as single units for association and clustering because of strong linkage in the cohort. Among a few hundred genotyped donors of the cohort, an average of about 240,000 unique TCR beta nucleotide sequences were sequenced per donor, roughly 20% of them non-productive.

The cohort was made up of about 670 healthy bone marrow donors. Cohort members were all nominally healthy when sampled, although unrecorded immune exposures were likely present. The donor was CMV seronegative and was included in the group of approximately 350 seronegative cohort members. A peripheral blood sample was provided by each donor, and peripheral blood mononuclear cells were used for TCR beta sequencing. The Qiagen DNeasy Blood Extraction Kit was used to extract genomic DNA from the blood cell samples. Looking up the germline V gene (reference sequence) yields CDR1 SEHNR and CDR2 FQNEAQ. Unmatched junction bases come to 6, with V trimmed by 5 bases and J by 0 bases. The CDR3 starts with the cysteine, ends with the phenylalanine, and has 15 residues. The retained sequence is limited to the CDR3, 45 bases, with the frame set at the first base. General findings and caveats noted by the study authors: In a later analysis, the rate of TCR association differed among HLA loci, with DRB1 alleles having the most associated TCRs and HLA-C alleles having the fewest. According to a later analysis, most CMV-associated TCR beta chains appeared to be HLA-restricted, and the HLA associations seemed to be driven largely by CMV exposure. Most TCR sequences were seen in very few donors, while some public TCRs were found in many individuals. Correlated functional status among segregating V segments might be attributable to linkage disequilibrium, but an unknown experimental factor could not be ruled out. In a later analysis, HLA-associated TCR beta chains were found to be more clonally expanded and to have lower generation probabilities than equally common non-associated chains. The cohort was sequenced for TCR beta chains only, and without alpha or paired-chain data the features that could be detected were limited. Immune exposure information for the cohort was limited to CMV serostatus. The classifier was reported to diagnose cytomegalovirus status with high specificity and sensitivity in both the original and validation cohorts. Presence/absence analyses assumed roughly uniform sequencing depth across donors, an assumption that may not hold. A further reported finding was that TCR beta sequences accurately predicted the HLA-A and HLA-B alleles for most subjects in the first cohort. The sequencing pipeline was judged likely to have produced a cluster of highly shared sequence variants as a technical artifact. Broadly in line with IMGT annotations, most TCR beta V segments showed up in productive rearrangements about 87% or about 30% of the time in an earlier analysis of 450 to 600 of the donors. Because the 87-base-pair reads could not distinguish some IMGT-functional V segments, including TRBV6-2 and TRBV6-3, those segments were excluded. Specific HLA alleles were associated with over 15,000 TCR beta sequences at a false discovery rate of 0.05 in a later analysis. In vitro tests confirmed that three of the cytomegalovirus-associated TCR beta chains recognize cytomegalovirus antigens. Some 16 rarely observed V segments, including chromosome 9 orphons, were excluded from the earlier analysis of about 500 of the donors because counts were too low. HLA typing was unavailable for some donors at each locus, so association tests used only the typed subset. According to a later analysis, parvovirus B19, influenza, CMV and Epstein-Barr virus appeared linked to several top co-occurrence clusters. A later genetic analysis reported fewer N-insertions in productive TCRs among donors in an Asian-associated ancestry cluster than the roughly 640-donor mean. In a later genetic analysis, a missense DCLRE1C variant was associated with V-gene and J-gene trimming of TCR beta chains, and the association was replicated in an independent cohort. According to the authors, the approach could potentially be generalized to other disease states and immunological phenotypes. The study gave a list of more than 150 TCR beta chains associated with cytomegalovirus. When HLA alleles, especially DR and DQ, strongly co-occurred, TCR associations were difficult to assign to individual alleles.

Library creation used the immunoSEQ multiplex PCR assay. For the multiplex PCR, a mixture combining 60 forward primers for TCR Vbeta segments and 13 reverse primers for TCR Jbeta segments was used. A multiplex PCR assay on genomic DNA amplified the CDR3 region of rearranged TCR beta genes. On the Illumina HiSeq System, the amplified TCR beta libraries were sequenced as 87-base-pair reads. The authors' analysis ran thus. Across the roughly 600 repertoires, a later analysis counted around 80 million unique TCR beta chains, around 10 million of which were shared by at least two donors. A nearest-neighbor algorithm error-corrected the raw reads and collapsed the reads into unique sequences, merging closely related sequences to remove PCR and sequencing errors. To assign V, D and J gene segments, CDR3 sequences were aligned to IMGT reference sequences. For a sequence to be retained, a match of at least six nucleotides to both a V gene segment and a J gene segment was required. A rearrangement was called productive if the CDR3 had no stop codons and remained in frame with V and J, and every other rearrangement was called non-productive. Following IMGT convention, CDR3 was defined as the stretch from the second conserved V-encoded cysteine to the conserved J-encoded phenylalanine. The earlier analysis of some 600 of the donors excluded sequences that lacked an unambiguous match to a single V gene segment. An earlier analysis of just under 600 of the donors called V segments functional above 56.7% productive rearrangements and segregating when the between-donor standard deviation exceeded 5%. A statistical classification framework was developed to diagnose cytomegalovirus status using the catalog of TCR beta chain sequences. V and J gene assignment, in a later analysis, came from comparing TCR nucleotide sequences with IMGT/GENE-DB human TR gene sequences. A later analysis assigned CDR3 sequences and most-parsimonious VDJ recombination scenarios with the TCRdist pipeline. In a later analysis, every TCR beta chain was defined by the combination of its CDR3 amino acid sequence and its V-gene family, and reads without a unique V-gene family were dropped. As a way to deal with suspected cross-contamination and a sequencing artifact, a later analysis dropped 450 to 600 nucleotide sequences that were highly shared and had low generation probability. In a later analysis, a clonal expansion index for each public chain was calculated from normalized within-repertoire ranks of inferred template counts. Generation probabilities in a later analysis came from a VDJ recombination model fitted to out-of-frame rearrangements, and those results were checked against IGoR. A later analysis scored TCR-TCR, TCR-HLA and TCR-CMV co-occurrence with hypergeometric tests, applying a repertoire-size bias correction to TCR pairs. A later analysis estimated false discovery rates by permuting HLA or CMV assignments 20 times. In a later analysis, co-occurring TCRs were grouped using DBSCAN, with TCRdist sequence similarity added in when clustering inside HLA-allele-positive subsets. Co-occurrence clustering excluded repertoires with fewer than 30,000 or more than 120,000 public chains, plus five with anomalous nucleotide sharing. TCRdb carries this immuneACCESS record with in-frame sequences only. Its versions omit some clonotypes, under half of them owing to an unresolved V gene in the studies checked, with the rest unexplained. Clone size and V and J calls were adopted from that table, with D and trimming inferred from the DNA. The sample has 64,000 or so clones on record, over 75% of them singletons. Of the sample, around a tenth falls within the top ten clones.

This clone has a handful of counts. Its antigen is unknown. The sample holds no much larger clone one base away, and base qualities are not on file. This TCR was recovered from a female donor in good health and CMV-seronegative. The receptor chain draws on TRBV7-9 and TRBJ2-5; TRBD1 aligns with 7 central bases. Sequencing input: PBMCs. The sequence in DNA is TGTGCCAGCAGCCACCGACAGGGAAACCAAGAGACCCAGTACTTC. The resulting protein is CASSHRQGNQETQYF.